This TCR beta chain was recorded in a study of neurological immune-mediated disorders. Study results and limitations: Subjects shared no identical expanded-clone CDR3 amino acid sequences, suggesting private TCR-beta repertoires in all groups. HTLV-1-associated myelopathy ranked highest for TCR clonal expansion and multiple sclerosis lowest, beneath healthy controls.

This CDR3 spans 15 amino acids. V was clipped by 4 bases and J by 6 bases; unmatched bases: 9. Germline V gives CDR1 SGHRS, CDR2 YFSETQ. Synthesis of cDNA was performed by 5'RACE using 10-nucleotide random UMIs. TCRdb re-called the 5' RACE reads through MiXCR, storing one row per CDR3 protein. In the table there are some 87,000 distinct CDR3 sequences, 5.8% of which are singletons. As to time point: longitudinal time-point 2. Ten or more counts support this clonotype. Antigen unknown. The chain combines TRBV5-1 with TRBJ2-2; 7 bases are shared with TRBD2. The clonotype was recovered from a woman in her sixties with multiple sclerosis. Sequenced input: PBMCs. CDR3 sequence reads: CASSHRDYSAGELFF. The CDR3 DNA reads TGCGCCAGCAGCCACCGGGACTATTCGGCCGGGGAGCTGTTTTTT.